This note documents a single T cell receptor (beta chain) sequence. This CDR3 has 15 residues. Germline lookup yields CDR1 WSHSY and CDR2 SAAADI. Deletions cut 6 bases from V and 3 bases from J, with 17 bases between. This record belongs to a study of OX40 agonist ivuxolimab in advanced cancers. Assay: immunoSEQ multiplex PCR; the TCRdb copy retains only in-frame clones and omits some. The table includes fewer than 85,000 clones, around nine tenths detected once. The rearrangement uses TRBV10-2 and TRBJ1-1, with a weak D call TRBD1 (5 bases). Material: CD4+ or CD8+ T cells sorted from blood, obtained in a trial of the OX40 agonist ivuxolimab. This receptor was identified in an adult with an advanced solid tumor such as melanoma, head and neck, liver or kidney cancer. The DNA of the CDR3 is TGCGCCAGCAGAGAAACCGGGACGCGCGACACTGAAGCTTTCTTT. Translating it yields CASRETGTRDTEAFF.